This T cell receptor beta chain was identified during a study of T cells expressing NK-cell markers. The overall study: The TCR beta repertoires were obtained from sorted CD3+CD56+NKG2C+, CD3+CD56+NKG2C- and CD3+CD56-NKG2C+ T cells. General study results and limits: Expanded clones of NKG2C+ T cells had an unclear HCMV specificity.

Following a re-call of the 5' RACE reads, TCRdb has one entry per CDR3 protein and lacks DNA. The sample table sets out about 150,000 distinct CDR3 sequences. The CDR3 covers 15 residues. In the case of this clonotype: Its antigen remains unidentified.

The sample was blood T cells: a sorted CD56 or NKG2C T cell subset, CD4+ or CD8+ T cells, or bulk PBMC T cells (not recorded which). This sequence originates from a woman between 50 and 59 years old in good health. The chain links TRBV12-3 or TRBV12-4 to TRBJ2-1; TCRdb lists TRBD2, though no DNA is available to test this call. The CDR3 here is CASTYLAGPHNEQFF.